In its sample, the clone carrying this T cell receptor (beta chain) was seen many times. Its antigen is undetermined. The sample comes from a study of T-cell reconstitution after alpha-beta-depleted transplantation in children. Findings and caveats of the study: Alpha-beta T cells about two months after transplant reportedly derived from several hundred expanded graft clones. Surviving recipient cells, namely T cells and thymic progenitors, were the source of high day-60 TCRbeta diversity in some patients. A year post-transplant, T-cell counts and diversity derived mostly from newly produced T cells.

This CDR3 spans 14 amino acids. Trimming cost V 0 bases and J 6 bases; bases outside gene matches: 4. Germline CDR1 SGHRS, CDR2 YFSETQ. It was with unique molecular identifiers that the TCRbeta library was prepared. Each CDR3 protein is one row after TCRdb ran MiXCR on the PCR reads. In the table there are some 29,000 distinct CDR3 sequences, 5.5% to 7.5% of which are singletons. The specimen was PBMCs, mostly from graft donor cells, collected 180 days after TCRalphabeta/CD19-depleted stem cell transplant. This chain uses TRBV5-1 with TRBJ2-7; 9 positions agree with TRBD1. This TCR came from a male patient aged 10 to 17 who had a stem cell transplant for acute myeloid leukemia, so the T cells may come from the graft donor. The CDR3 DNA follows: TGCGCCAGCAGCTTGGGGACAGGGGCTTCCGAGCAGTACTTC. It is translated as CASSLGTGASEQYF.